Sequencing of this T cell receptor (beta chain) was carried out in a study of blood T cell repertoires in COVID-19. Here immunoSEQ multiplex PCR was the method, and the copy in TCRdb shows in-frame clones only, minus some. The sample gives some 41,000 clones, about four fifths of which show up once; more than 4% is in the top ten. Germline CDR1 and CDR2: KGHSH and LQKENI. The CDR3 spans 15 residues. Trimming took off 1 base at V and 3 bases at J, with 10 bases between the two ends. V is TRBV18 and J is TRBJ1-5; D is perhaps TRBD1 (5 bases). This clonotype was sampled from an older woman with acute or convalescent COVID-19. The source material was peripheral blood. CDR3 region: CASSPLGRDNQPQHF. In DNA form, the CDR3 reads TGTGCCAGCTCACCACTGGGCAGGGACAATCAGCCCCAGCATTTT.